This is a list of T cell receptor beta chains from one sample in a study of T cell responses to AZD1222 COVID-19 vaccine. Repertoires were generated with immunoSEQ multiplex PCR, while TCRdb's copy carries only in-frame clones and drops some. The table has under 140,000 clones, over 75% seen once. The sequences come from peripheral blood, collected on day 0 of AZD1222 vaccination. The receptor set was obtained from an adult in good health. Both conserved end residues are trimmed from each CDR3. D genes are given only for firm matches.

d_call j_call v_call cdr3_aa
TRBD1 TRBJ2-7 TRBV27 ASTDPTGGKYEQY
TRBD1 TRBJ2-1 TRBV2 ASSRDRGPGDEQF
- TRBJ1-2 TRBV6-6 ASSYGVGGDGYT
TRBD2 TRBJ2-7 TRBV6-2/TRBV6-3 ASSYNPRLAGGSQY
- TRBJ1-1 TRBV9 ASSPRGQNTEAF
TRBD1 TRBJ1-5 TRBV24-1 ATSPGQGFNQPQH
TRBD1 TRBJ1-3 TRBV7-2 ASSSHRQGAGNTIY
- TRBJ2-1 TRBV19 ASSILAGLYNEQF
TRBD2 TRBJ2-7 TRBV6-6 ASSPGLAGGPLEQY
- TRBJ2-1 TRBV19 ASSLVGNEQF
TRBD2 TRBJ2-1 TRBV3-1/TRBV3-2 ASSQGLAGRTGNEQF
TRBD1 TRBJ2-7 TRBV5-4 ASSSGTGGHEQY
- TRBJ1-5 TRBV6-2/TRBV6-3 ASSFRSERPQH
TRBD2 TRBJ2-1 TRBV5-1 ASSLVGGYNEQF
TRBD1 TRBJ2-6 TRBV6-2/TRBV6-3 ASSYTGGSGANVLT
- TRBJ1-1 TRBV9 ASSVDAQLTEAF
TRBD2 TRBJ2-3 TRBV11-2 ASSPGRVEGGADTQY
- TRBJ1-5 TRBV18 ASSPRSPRGNQPQH
- TRBJ1-4 TRBV5-1 ASSLGTESFNEKLF
TRBD2 TRBJ2-1 TRBV7-9 ASSPTTSGRDWDEQF
- TRBJ2-7 TRBV12-3/TRBV12-4 ASSGGGYEQY
TRBD1 TRBJ1-2 TRBV4-2 ASTQTGGFDDYGYT
- TRBJ1-1 TRBV5-1 ASSLARGRSTEAF
TRBD1 TRBJ1-1 TRBV18 ASSPGQVMNTEAF
TRBD1 TRBJ2-3 TRBV10-3 AINGQGEDGQY
- TRBJ1-1 TRBV6-5 ASIAGTTTEAF
- TRBJ1-6 TRBV4-1 ASSQESSSYNSPLH
TRBD1 TRBJ1-2 TRBV12-3/TRBV12-4 ASTDRIYGYT
TRBD1 TRBJ1-5 TRBV14 ASSHPDRGNQPQH
- TRBJ2-6 TRBV18 ASSLQSGGSGANVLT
- TRBJ1-1 TRBV30 AWTIGSPNTEAF
- TRBJ2-3 TRBV10-3 AISATGASTDTQY
- TRBJ2-3 TRBV18 ASSPPLRNGADTQY
TRBD1 TRBJ1-1 TRBV3-1/TRBV3-2 ASSTWDSLEAF
- TRBJ2-2 TRBV28 ATQRPRGNTGELF
- TRBJ1-1 TRBV2 ASAAVEGREAF